The 13 T cell receptor beta chains in this list originate from one sample, sequenced in a study of T cell repertoires in cytomegalovirus infection. Via MiXCR, TCRdb re-called the reads, giving one row per CDR3 protein. Of around 280,000 distinct CDR3 sequences listed, around 13% are singletons. The sequenced sample was PBMCs. The receptors here all came from a human donor in good health (CMV status not recorded). Some clones in this sample may be carry-over from other donors' samples.

This clonotype was detected only a few times. This chain links TRBV28 with TRBJ1-5; D is uncertain. Germline V gene data show CDR1 as MDHEN and CDR2 as SYDVKM. This CDR3 has 13 residues. The germline V and J ends were trimmed by 7 bases and 2 bases, with 9 bases remaining between them. The CDR3 DNA follows: TGTGCCAGCACCCCAGTAGGCAATCAGCCCCAGCATTTT. Its protein product is CASTPVGNQPQHF.

V gene TRBV20-1 combines with J gene TRBJ1-1; TRBD1 might be the D (6 bases). Trimming took 0 bases from V and 5 from J, leaving 22 bases between them. The CDR3 consists of 17 residues. Looked up from germline, CDR1 is DFQATT and CDR2 is SNEGSKA (reference sequence). CDR3 in DNA: TGCAGTGCTAGAGAAGGACCGGAAGGGGGGTGGAATACTGAAGCTTTCTTT. Its protein is CSAREGPEGGWNTEAFF.

This clonotype was detected a few times. This rearrangement joins TRBV6-2 or TRBV6-3 to TRBJ1-5, with 8 bases lining up with TRBD1. The CDR3 runs to 13 residues. The germline V gene has CDR1 MNHEY and CDR2 SVGEGT. Germline trimming cut 6 bases from V and 6 bases from J; bases unmatched to any gene: 4. The CDR3 spells CASRLQGGQPQHF. The CDR3 region has the DNA TGTGCCAGCAGGCTACAGGGGGGTCAGCCCCAGCATTTT.

This clonotype has more than one count but fewer than ten. V usage is TRBV28 and J usage is TRBJ2-7; D unresolved. This CDR3 spans 12 amino acids. Germline loops: CDR1 MDHEN, CDR2 SYDVKM. With 3 bases removed from V and 4 bases from J, the gap between germline ends came to 7 bases. CDR3 coding DNA: TGTGCCAGCAGTTTCCAGGAGTACGAGCAGTACTTC. Protein: CASSFQEYEQYF.

This clonotype was counted at least ten times. The chain carries TRBV14 and TRBJ2-1, with TRBD2 matching 7 bases. CDR1 is SGHDN, CDR2 FVKESK, per germline. The V gene end was trimmed by 6 bases and the J gene end by 0 bases; junction bases not matched to a gene: 2. The CDR3 totals 14 residues. The CDR3, as DNA: TGTGCCAGCAGGGGCGGGAGCTCCTACAATGAGCAGTTCTTC. Translation gives CASRGGSSYNEQFF.

This clonotype was counted at least ten times. V gene TRBV5-4 combines with J gene TRBJ2-3, with TRBD1 matching 12 bases. The CDR3 is 16 amino acids. V shed 4 bases and J 4 bases; nucleotides not matched to a gene: 7. CDR1 and CDR2 from the germline V gene are SGHNT and YYREEE (reference sequence). The chain's CDR3 is CASSRPGQGAADTQYF. The DNA for the CDR3 is TGTGCCAGCAGCCGCCCGGGACAGGGGGCTGCAGATACGCAGTATTTT.

This clonotype was counted many times. The chain has TRBV7-2 and TRBJ2-2, with D possibly TRBD1 on 5 matching bases. Germline-derived CDR1 and CDR2 are SGHTA and FQGNSA. This CDR3 comprises 13 residues. V gave up 5 bases and J gave up 4 bases, with 8 bases separating them. The CDR3 region is CASSLQGTGELFF. The CDR3 DNA is TGTGCCAGCAGCCTCCAGGGCACCGGGGAGCTGTTTTTT.

This sequence joins TRBV2 and TRBJ1-4; unclear D gene. The CDR3 covers 14 residues. CDR1 and CDR2 (germline): SNHLY, FYNNEI. Trimming removed 6 bases at V and 5 bases at J, with 13 bases between. The CDR3 nucleotides are TGTGCCAGCAGGCGGGGTCCTTTAAATGAAAAACTGTTTTTT. Amino acids: CASRRGPLNEKLFF.

This clonotype showed up just a few times. The V gene is TRBV20-1, the J gene TRBJ1-6; D is ambiguous. Germline lookup yields CDR1 DFQATT and CDR2 SNEGSKA (reference sequence). V shed 4 bases and J shed 9 bases, with 16 bases lying between them. The CDR3 covers 14 residues. Written as DNA, the CDR3 is TGCAGTGCTAAGCCGGCGACGCCTGGTTCACCCCTCCACTTT. Translated: CSAKPATPGSPLHF.

This clonotype was seen at least ten times. V is TRBV7-2 and J is TRBJ2-3; 9 positions agree with TRBD2. This CDR3 contains 17 residues. Germline trimming cut 10 bases from V and 1 base from J; bases unmatched to any gene: 15. Per germline, CDR1 SGHTA and CDR2 FQGNSA. The CDR3 is CATKRGVAGAGTDTQYF. The CDR3 DNA follows: TGTGCCACCAAACGGGGGGTAGCGGGAGCGGGCACAGATACGCAGTATTTT.

This clonotype was detected many times. CDR3 sequence: CASSPLRFTGRIDYGYTF. CDR3 DNA: TGTGCCAGCAGCCCGCTAAGGTTCACAGGGAGAATTGACTATGGCTACACCTTC. V usage is TRBV7-8 and J usage is TRBJ1-2; D possibly corresponds to TRBD1 (6 bases). Germline V lookup: CDR1 SGHVS, CDR2 FQNEAQ. This CDR3 has 18 residues. The V and J ends lost 5 bases and 3 bases respectively, with 25 bases between them.

Many counts were recorded for this clonotype. This chain uses TRBV7-2 with TRBJ2-1; TRBD2 agrees at 12 bases. CDR1 is SGHTA, CDR2 FQGNSA, per germline. The CDR3 runs to 16 residues. Trimming at V came to 4 bases and at J to 2 bases, leaving 3 bases not matched to a gene. The CDR3 nucleotides read TGTGCCAGCAGCTCCAGACTAGCGGGAGCCTACAATGAGCAGTTCTTC. This codes for CASSSRLAGAYNEQFF.

This clonotype was recorded many times. The chain employs TRBV15 and TRBJ2-7; no clear D gene. Germline V CDR1 and CDR2: LNHNV, YYDKDF (reference sequence). This CDR3 has 13 amino acids. V was shortened by 5 bases and J by 0 bases, with 8 bases between the two germline ends. CDR3 loop: CATSDSNSYEQYF. For the CDR3, the DNA is TGTGCCACCAGCGACTCCAACTCCTACGAGCAGTACTTC.